Below are 28 T cell receptor beta chains sequenced from a single sample in a study of T cell responses to AZD1222 COVID-19 vaccine. TCRdb's table, derived via immunoSEQ multiplex PCR, lists solely in-frame clones and lacks some. There are over 100,000 clones in the sample; roughly 88% occur only once, and 17% lies in the top ten. The sample was peripheral blood, taken on day 0 of AZD1222 vaccination. These receptors all come from an adult in good health.

This clone was counted a few times. The V gene is TRBV29-1, the J gene TRBJ2-5; a possible D gene is TRBD1 (6 bases). The V gene lost 7 bases and the J gene lost 2 bases, with 11 bases spanning the gap. Germline V lookup: CDR1 SQVTM, CDR2 ANQGSEA. The CDR3 contains 12 residues. The DNA for the CDR3 is TGCAGCGCCAAGGACAGTCAAGAGACCCAGTACTTC. It translates to CSAKDSQETQYF.

V is TRBV27 and J is TRBJ2-3, with 10 bases identical to TRBD1. CDR3 size: 18 residues. Per the germline V gene, CDR1 is MNHEY and CDR2 is SMNVEV (reference sequence). The V and J ends lost 2 bases and 1 base, in that order; junction bases with no gene match: 9. The CDR3 spells CASSLTRAGTGGTDTQYF. The DNA for the CDR3 is TGTGCCAGCAGTTTAACACGCGCCGGGACAGGGGGCACAGATACGCAGTATTTT.

The chain recombines TRBV18 with TRBJ2-5; D possibly matches TRBD1 or TRBD2 (5 bases each). Deletions cut 1 base from V and 2 bases from J, with 11 bases between. The CDR3 consists of 15 residues. Germline loops: CDR1 KGHSH, CDR2 LQKENI. The CDR3 loop is CASSPRGTLQETQYF. CDR3 in DNA: TGTGCCAGCTCACCACGAGGGACCTTACAAGAGACCCAGTACTTC.

This sequence joins TRBV28 and TRBJ1-2; a possible D gene is TRBD1 (5 bases). Per the germline V gene, CDR1 is MDHEN and CDR2 is SYDVKM. The CDR3 has 12 residues. V was clipped by 7 bases and J by 4 bases, with 10 bases between them. As DNA, the CDR3 is TGTGCCAGCAACGGGGGACTCTATGGCTACACCTTC. Protein sequence: CASNGGLYGYTF.

This chain's CDR3 is CASSLIGQGSGANYGYTF. Here the CDR3 DNA reads TGTGCCAGCAGTTTAATTGGACAGGGAAGTGGGGCTAACTATGGCTACACCTTC. The chain couples TRBV27 to TRBJ1-2; 8 positions match TRBD1. This CDR3 region has 18 residues. The germline V gene has CDR1 MNHEY and CDR2 SMNVEV (reference sequence). Trimming removed 2 bases from V and 0 bases from J; junction bases left unmatched: 11.

The CDR3 spells CASSLVANQPQHF. CDR3 DNA sequence: TGTGCCAGCAGTTTAGTAGCCAATCAGCCCCAGCATTTT. The genes are TRBV28 and TRBJ1-5; D is undetermined. The CDR3 covers 13 residues. Looked up from germline, CDR1 is MDHEN and CDR2 is SYDVKM. The germline V and J ends were trimmed by 2 bases and 3 bases, with 5 bases remaining between them. Looking up the rest from reference TRBV28 and TRBJ1-5 gives the full variable domain: DVKVTQSSRYLVKRTGEKVFLECVQDMDHENMFWYRQDPGLGLRLIYFSYDVKMKEKGDIPEGYSVSREKKERFSLILESASTNQTSMYLCASSLVANQPQHFGDGTRLSIL.

The chain is built from TRBV7-9 and TRBJ2-1; TRBD2 agrees at 7 bases. CDR1 SEHNR and CDR2 FQNEAQ come from the germline V gene (reference sequence). CDR3 size: 14 residues. V was pared by 4 bases and J by 2 bases, with 2 bases of the junction left unmatched. The CDR3 loop is CASSSSGTYNEQFF. The CDR3 nucleotides are TGTGCCAGCAGCTCTAGCGGAACCTACAATGAGCAGTTCTTC. Supplemented by reference TRBV7-9 and TRBJ2-1, the full variable domain reads DTGVSQNPRHKITKRGQNVTFRCDPISEHNRLYWYRQTLGQGPEFLTYFQNEAQLEKSRLLSDRFSAERPKGSFSTLEIQRTEQGDSAMYLCASSSSGTYNEQFFGPGTRLTVL.

The table lists this clone with a few counts. The V gene is TRBV7-9, the J gene TRBJ2-1, with TRBD1 matching 10 bases. The CDR3 covers 15 residues. Germline CDR1 SEHNR, CDR2 FQNEAQ (reference sequence). J gave up 6 bases and V 5 bases, and 7 bases lay outside the gene matches. The CDR3 here is CASSKGQGDVNEQFF. The CDR3 DNA reads TGTGCCAGCAGCAAAGGACAGGGGGATGTCAATGAGCAGTTCTTC.

V is TRBV9 and J is TRBJ2-1, with D uncertain. The length of the CDR3 is 15 residues. Germline CDR1 reads SGDLS; CDR2 reads YYNGEE. Trimming removed 0 bases at V and 1 base at J, with 8 bases between. Here the CDR3 DNA reads TGTGCCAGCAGCGTAGCTGGCCTTTCCTACAATGAGCAGTTCTTC. As protein: CASSVAGLSYNEQFF.

The chain couples TRBV5-1 to TRBJ1-4; D is possibly TRBD1 (6 bases). Germline loops: CDR1 SGHRS, CDR2 YFSETQ. CDR3 length: 13 residues. V was pared by 3 bases and J by 7 bases, with 10 bases between. The CDR3 coding sequence is TGCGCCAGCAGCTCCGGACAGAGTGAAAAACTGTTTTTT. Protein sequence: CASSSGQSEKLFF.

This clone was detected only once. The chain joins TRBV6-5 to TRBJ2-7, with 9 nucleotides matching TRBD1. The V segment lost 5 bases and the J segment 3 bases; nucleotides outside the gene matches: 5. There are 14 residues in the CDR3. Per the germline V gene, CDR1 is MNHEY and CDR2 is SVGAGI. The DNA of the CDR3 is TGTGCCAGCAGTAGCGGACAGGGGTTCTACGAGCAGTACTTC. Protein sequence: CASSSGQGFYEQYF.

The rearrangement uses TRBV6-1 and TRBJ1-5; D not resolved. The germline V gene has CDR1 MNHNS and CDR2 SASEGT. Trimming cost V 1 base and J 5 bases, with 15 bases left between them. This CDR3 is built from 16 residues. CDR3 sequence reads: CASSEGSLGTYQPQHF. Written as DNA, the CDR3 is TGTGCCAGCAGTGAAGGTTCCCTGGGAACCTATCAGCCCCAGCATTTT.

This chain connects TRBV3-1 (or the pseudogene TRBV3-2) to TRBJ2-7, with D unclear. Trimming took 3 bases from V and 3 from J, leaving 3 bases between them. The CDR3 runs 11 residues. Germline V gene data show CDR1 as LGHDT and CDR2 as YNNKEL (reference sequence). The CDR3 coding sequence is TGTGCCAGCAGCCATCACTACGAGCAGTACTTC. Translated: CASSHHYEQYF.

The chain has TRBV6-1 and TRBJ1-1; possible D gene TRBD1, 6 bases. This CDR3 comprises 14 residues. Germline lookup yields CDR1 MNHNS and CDR2 SASEGT. Trimming shortened V by 3 bases and J by 4 bases, and 12 bases separated the two germline ends. CDR3 DNA sequence: TGTGCCAGCAGTGAGTCCGGGACAACCACTGAAGCTTTCTTT. It yields the protein CASSESGTTTEAFF.

CDR3 coding DNA: TGTGCCAGCAGCGTAGTGGGATATGGCTACACCTTC. The encoded protein is CASSVVGYGYTF. The chain couples TRBV9 to TRBJ1-2; no reliable D call. From germline, CDR1 is SGDLS and CDR2 YYNGEE. The CDR3 extends over 12 amino acids. The V end lost 0 bases, the J end lost 5 bases, and 5 bases lay between the germline ends.

This rearrangement joins TRBV19 to TRBJ1-2; D may be TRBD1 (5 bases). Trimming stripped 7 bases from V and 6 bases from J, with 18 bases between. This CDR3 has 14 amino acids. The germline V gene has CDR1 LNHDA and CDR2 SQIVND (reference sequence). Written as DNA, the CDR3 is TGTGCCAGTACCCCTTTTTCGTGGGGGGATGGCTACACCTTC. It yields the protein CASTPFSWGDGYTF.

This clone was counted between two and nine times. J is TRBJ1-6 and V is TRBV7-9; D not certain. Germline CDR1 is SEHNR and CDR2 is FQNEAQ (reference sequence). Trimming stripped 1 base from V and 10 bases from J, with 8 bases between. This CDR3 comprises 13 residues. CDR3 sequence (DNA): TGTGCCAGCAGCTTAGGGGGTTCCTCACCCCTCCACTTT. It yields the protein CASSLGGSSPLHF.

This chain's CDR3 is CASSPGQGVGETQYF. The DNA of the CDR3 is TGTGCCAGCTCACCGGGGCAGGGGGTCGGAGAGACCCAGTACTTC. The V call is TRBV18, the J call TRBJ2-5, with 7 bases fitting TRBD1. Germline CDR1 reads KGHSH; CDR2 reads LQKENI. V lost 3 bases, J lost 4 bases, and 8 bases stayed unmatched. The CDR3 covers 15 residues.

V and J are TRBV19 and TRBJ1-1; D call uncertain. Trimming cost V 1 base and J 3 bases, with 12 bases left between them. The CDR3 spans 15 residues. Germline-derived CDR1 and CDR2 are LNHDA and SQIVND (reference sequence). As DNA, the CDR3 is TGTGCCAGTAGTATAGGGAGGGCCCGGGACACTGAAGCTTTCTTT. This codes for CASSIGRARDTEAFF.

CDR3 protein: CAISDSRGGENYGYTF. CDR3 in DNA: TGTGCCATCAGTGATAGTCGGGGAGGGGAAAACTATGGCTACACCTTC. V gene TRBV10-3 combines with J gene TRBJ1-2; D is perhaps TRBD1 (5 bases). Germline CDR1 and CDR2: ENHRY and SYGVKD. The length of the CDR3 is 16 residues. V shed 3 bases and J shed 2 bases, with 16 bases lying between them.

The chain recombines TRBV19 with TRBJ1-2; D is unresolved. Germline CDR1 LNHDA, CDR2 SQIVND (reference sequence). This CDR3 spans 12 amino acids. The V and J ends lost 4 bases and 5 bases respectively, with 8 bases between them. The CDR3 loop reads CASSTQIYGYTF. The CDR3 region has the DNA TGTGCCAGTAGTACCCAGATTTATGGCTACACCTTC.

This sequence joins TRBV2 and TRBJ2-4, with 13 bases lining up with TRBD2. Unmatched junction bases numbered 13, after V lost 2 bases and J lost 0 bases. Germline V gives CDR1 SNHLY, CDR2 FYNNEI. The CDR3 is 21 residues long. In nucleotides, the CDR3 is TGTGCCAGCAGTGAAAGACTAGCGGGAGGACCAAGAAATTTAGCCAAAAACATTCAGTACTTC. This gives the protein CASSERLAGGPRNLAKNIQYF.

This rearrangement joins TRBV5-1 to TRBJ2-6, with TRBD1 identical over 8 bases. The CDR3 is made up of 17 amino acids. V was pared by 2 bases and J by 0 bases, with 4 bases of the junction left unmatched. Germline V CDR1 and CDR2: SGHRS, YFSETQ. In DNA, the CDR3 is TGCGCCAGCAGCTTCACAGGGGGGACCTCTGGGGCCAACGTCCTGACTTTC. Translating it yields CASSFTGGTSGANVLTF.

This clone was observed a handful of times. The chain recombines TRBV9 with TRBJ1-6; maybe TRBD1 (6 bases). The germline gives CDR1 SGDLS, CDR2 YYNGEE. Trimming pared 3 bases from V and 10 bases from J, leaving 14 bases between. The CDR3 is 14 residues long. DNA of the CDR3: TGTGCCAGCAGCGGCAGGGGAGGGTACTCACCCCTCCACTTT. Translation: CASSGRGGYSPLHF.

V is TRBV30 and J is TRBJ2-1; 8 nucleotides align to TRBD1. The V gene's germline CDR1 is GTSNPN and CDR2 SVGIG (reference sequence). CDR3 length: 13 amino acids. V trimming: 1 base; J trimming: 15 bases; junction bases outside the gene matches: 11. This CDR3 is CAWSGPRQGRRFF. CDR3 DNA sequence: TGTGCCTGGAGTGGACCAAGACAGGGGAGGCGGTTCTTC.

J is TRBJ2-5 and V is TRBV5-4; tentative D call: TRBD2 (6 bases). The CDR3 spans 13 residues. Trimming took 4 bases from V and 2 from J, leaving 9 bases between them. Germline V gene lookup returns CDR1 SGHNT and CDR2 YYREEE (reference sequence). CDR3 region: CASSAGRQETQYF. CDR3 DNA sequence: TGTGCCAGCAGCGCCGGGAGACAAGAGACCCAGTACTTC.

The chain couples TRBV7-6 to TRBJ1-1; a possible D gene is TRBD1 (5 bases). Germline values: CDR1 SGHVS, CDR2 FNYEAQ. CDR3 length: 15 residues. V was trimmed by 5 bases and J by 0 bases, leaving 13 bases between them. The CDR3 sequence: CASSLREGMNTEAFF. CDR3 sequence (DNA): TGTGCCAGCAGCCTCCGAGAGGGGATGAACACTGAAGCTTTCTTT. Using reference TRBV7-6 and TRBJ1-1 for the parts outside the CDR3, the full variable domain is GAGVSQSPRYKVTKRGQDVALRCDPISGHVSLYWYRQALGQGPEFLTYFNYEAQQDKSGLPNDRFSAERPEGSISTLTIQRTEQRDSAMYRCASSLREGMNTEAFFGQGTRLTVV.

In this sample, this clone turned up a few times. The rearrangement links TRBV25-1 to TRBJ2-7; D is perhaps TRBD1 or TRBD2 (6 bases each). Trimming removed 5 bases at V and 5 bases at J, with 22 bases between. The CDR3 is made up of 16 amino acids. Germline V gene data show CDR1 as MGHDK and CDR2 as SYGVNS. For the CDR3, the DNA is TGTGCCAGCAGTAACACCCGGGACACGGCGGGGCACGAGCAGTACTTC. Protein sequence: CASSNTRDTAGHEQYF.